The entry that follows covers one T cell receptor (beta chain) sequence. The antigen remains unidentified. This sample is drawn from a study of T cell repertoires in cytomegalovirus infection. Study-level background: Both a matching HLA type and CMV infection were indicated by public TCR beta signatures. Findings of the study overall: HLA-C-restricted TCR beta clonotypes specific for CMV led the ex vivo response. Cumulative frequency (of public TCR beta family members) identified carriers of CMV plus the relevant HLA.

The CDR3 sequence is 15 residues long. Trimming took off 7 bases at V and 7 bases at J, with 20 bases between the two ends. The germline V gene has CDR1 MNHEY and CDR2 SVGEGT. Each CDR3 protein gets one entry after TCRdb re-called the reads with MiXCR. The sample contains roughly 720,000 distinct CDR3 sequences, about a third of which appear only once. The sequence was collected from a human donor in good health (CMV status not recorded). Some clones in this sample may be carry-over from other donors' samples. The V and J genes are TRBV6-2 or TRBV6-3 and TRBJ2-1; a possible D gene is TRBD2 (6 bases). The sequenced sample was PBMCs. The CDR3 sequence: CASIPLGLRGNEQFF. CDR3 DNA sequence: TGTGCCAGCATCCCCCTGGGCCTCCGGGGGAATGAGCAGTTCTTC.